This record looks at one T cell receptor beta chain sequence and its context. The antigen remains unidentified. Germline assignment: CDR1 SEHNR and CDR2 FQNEAQ (reference sequence). Trimming removed 5 bases from V and 8 bases from J; junction bases left unmatched: 15. The CDR3 contains 18 residues. Here immunoSEQ multiplex PCR was the method, and the copy in TCRdb shows in-frame clones only, minus some. The data hold under 50,000 clones, with roughly four fifths observed a single time. The sample is drawn from a study of STAT5B mutations in CD4+ large granular lymphocyte leukemia. General study results and limits: Compared with healthy controls (2/35), patient top clones favored TRBV06 (8/27). No patients shared main leukemic clonotypes, though about 26% appeared at low frequency elsewhere.

The chain links TRBV7-9 to TRBJ2-1; 13 bases are shared with TRBD2. The specimen was CD4+ T cells from blood buffy coats. The TCR sequence derives from a human donor in good health. In DNA, the CDR3 is TGTGCCAGCAGCGCATCATCCTCTACTAGCGGGAGGGCGGATGAGCAGTTCTTC. Amino acid sequence: CASSASSSTSGRADEQFF.